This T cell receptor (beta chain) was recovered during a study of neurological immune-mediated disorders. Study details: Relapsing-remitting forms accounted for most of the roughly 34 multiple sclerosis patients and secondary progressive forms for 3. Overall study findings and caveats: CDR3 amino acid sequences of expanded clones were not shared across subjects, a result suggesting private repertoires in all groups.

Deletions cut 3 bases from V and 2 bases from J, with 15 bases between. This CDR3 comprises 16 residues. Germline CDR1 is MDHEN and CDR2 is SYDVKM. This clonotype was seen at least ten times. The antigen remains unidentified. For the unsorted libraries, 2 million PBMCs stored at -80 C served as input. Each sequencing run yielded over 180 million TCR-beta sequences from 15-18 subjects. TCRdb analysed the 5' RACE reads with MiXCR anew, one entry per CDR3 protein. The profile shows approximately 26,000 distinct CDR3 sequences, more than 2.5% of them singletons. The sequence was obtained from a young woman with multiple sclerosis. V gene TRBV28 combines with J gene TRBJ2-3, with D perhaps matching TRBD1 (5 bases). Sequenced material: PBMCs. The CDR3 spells CASSFIDREFTDTQYF. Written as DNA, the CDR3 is TGTGCCAGCAGTTTTATCGACAGAGAATTCACAGATACGCAGTATTTT.